This T cell receptor beta chain originates from a study of blood T cell repertoires in COVID-19. Study in general: The study drew acute and convalescent COVID-19 samples from the United States, Italy and Spain.

This table comes from immunoSEQ multiplex PCR, and its TCRdb copy is limited to in-frame clones, with some not included. The sample lists 55,000 to 70,000 clones, about four fifths occurring once. The CDR3 length is 14 residues. V lost 3 bases and J lost 3; bases outside the gene matches: 3. Germline CDR1 is LGHDT and CDR2 is YNNKEL (reference sequence). The genes are TRBV3-1 (or the pseudogene TRBV3-2) and TRBJ2-7, with 9 bases that match TRBD2. Sequenced material: peripheral blood. The receptor was derived from a woman of 80 years or more with acute or convalescent COVID-19. CDR3 sequence: CASSHLSGGYEQYF. The CDR3 nucleotides are TGTGCCAGCAGCCATCTTAGCGGGGGCTACGAGCAGTACTTC.